The 8 T cell receptor beta chains listed next were all sequenced from one sample in a study of cytomegalovirus exposure and HLA in healthy donors. Some clones are missing from TCRdb's copy, which holds only in-frame ones; the method was immunoSEQ multiplex PCR. In the table there are tens of thousands of clones, roughly 94% of which are singletons. Sequenced: PBMCs. Receptors originate from a young woman in good health and CMV-seropositive.

This clone was observed a single time. The CDR3: CASSYRVSTDTQYF. The CDR3, as DNA: TGCGCCAGCAGCTACAGGGTTAGCACAGATACGCAGTATTTT. The chain combines TRBV5-1 with TRBJ2-3; TRBD1 might be the D (6 bases). From germline, CDR1 is SGHRS and CDR2 YFSETQ. Between the trimmed V and J ends, which lost 3 bases and 0 bases, there was a span of 8 bases. The CDR3 loop spans 14 amino acids.

V is TRBV9 and J is TRBJ1-1; 8 bases align to TRBD1. The CDR3 runs 13 residues. J gave up 11 bases and V 4 bases, and 10 bases lay outside the gene matches. Germline V gene sequence: CDR1 SGDLS, CDR2 YYNGEE. The CDR3 protein is CASSRSTTGDAFF. CDR3 DNA: TGTGCCAGCAGCCGATCTACGACAGGGGATGCTTTCTTT.

The chain is built from TRBV10-3 and TRBJ2-2; 7 positions match TRBD1. The V gene end was trimmed by 7 bases and the J gene end by 2 bases; junction bases not matched to a gene: 7. CDR3 length: 15 amino acids. Germline assignment: CDR1 ENHRY and CDR2 SYGVKD. CDR3 sequence (DNA): TGTGCCATCACCCCCGGGACAGCAAACACCGGGGAGCTGTTTTTT. Its translation is CAITPGTANTGELFF.

The chain couples TRBV4-1 to TRBJ1-1; 8 bases line up with TRBD1. The junction had 12 bases not matched to a gene; V was cut back by 5 bases and J by 10 bases. CDR3 size: 14 residues. Germline V CDR1 and CDR2: MGHRA, YSYEKL. The CDR3 DNA follows: TGCGCCAGCAGCTGGGAGACAGGGGAGAGAGGAGCTTTCTTT. The encoded protein is CASSWETGERGAFF.

The chain links TRBV29-1 to TRBJ2-1, with TRBD2 identical over 8 bases. The CDR3 contains 13 residues. Germline CDR1 reads SQVTM; CDR2 reads ANQGSEA. V gave up 1 base and J gave up 5 bases; unmatched junction bases: 1. The CDR3: CSVEAGGDNEQFF. The DNA of the CDR3 is TGCAGCGTTGAAGCGGGAGGGGACAATGAGCAGTTCTTC.

The chain recombines TRBV4-2 with TRBJ2-2; 7 bases match TRBD1. After removal of 0 bases from V and 5 bases from J, the junction contained 9 bases not matched to a gene. CDR1 LGHNA and CDR2 YNFKEQ come from the germline V gene. This CDR3 contains 17 residues. The CDR3 DNA reads TGTGCCAGCAGCCAAGAGAGGAGACAGGGTGGAACCGGGGAGCTGTTTTTT. Residues: CASSQERRQGGTGELFF.

This clone was counted a few times. The chain employs TRBV19 and TRBJ1-5; 8 nucleotides align to TRBD1. Germline CDR1 reads LNHDA; CDR2 reads SQIVND (reference sequence). The length of the CDR3 is 15 residues. V trimming: 6 bases; J trimming: 3 bases; junction bases outside the gene matches: 7. The CDR3 spells CASRPDRGDNQPQHF. In DNA form, the CDR3 reads TGTGCCAGTAGACCTGACAGGGGAGACAATCAGCCCCAGCATTTT.

The chain recombines TRBV14 with TRBJ1-3; the D is unclear. The V gene lost 4 bases and the J gene lost 0 bases, with 10 bases spanning the gap. Looked up from germline, CDR1 is SGHDN and CDR2 is FVKESK. The CDR3 spans 15 residues. DNA of the CDR3: TGTGCCAGCAGCCCGCTAAGCCCCTCTGGAAACACCATATATTTT. Protein: CASSPLSPSGNTIYF.